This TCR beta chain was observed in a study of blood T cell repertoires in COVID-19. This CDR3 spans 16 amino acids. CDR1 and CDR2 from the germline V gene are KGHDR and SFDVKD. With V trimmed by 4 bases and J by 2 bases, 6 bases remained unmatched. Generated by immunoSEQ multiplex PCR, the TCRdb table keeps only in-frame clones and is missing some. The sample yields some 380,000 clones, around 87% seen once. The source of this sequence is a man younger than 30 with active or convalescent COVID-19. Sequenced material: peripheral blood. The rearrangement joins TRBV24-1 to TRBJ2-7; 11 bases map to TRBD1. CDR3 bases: TGTGCCACCAGTGAGACCGGGACAGGGGGAACCTACGAGCAGTACTTC. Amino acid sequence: CATSETGTGGTYEQYF.